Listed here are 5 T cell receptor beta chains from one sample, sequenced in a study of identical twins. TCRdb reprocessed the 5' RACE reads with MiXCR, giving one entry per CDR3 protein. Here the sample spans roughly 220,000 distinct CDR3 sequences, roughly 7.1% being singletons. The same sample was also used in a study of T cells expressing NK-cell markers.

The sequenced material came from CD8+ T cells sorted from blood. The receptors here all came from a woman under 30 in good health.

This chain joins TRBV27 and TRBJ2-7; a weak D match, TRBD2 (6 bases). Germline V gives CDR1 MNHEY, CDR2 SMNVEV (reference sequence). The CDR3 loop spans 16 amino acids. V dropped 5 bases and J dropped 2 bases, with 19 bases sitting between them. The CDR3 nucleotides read TGTGCCAGCAGTCCCCTCGGGGGATGGTTACCCTACGAGCAGTACTTC. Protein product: CASSPLGGWLPYEQYF.

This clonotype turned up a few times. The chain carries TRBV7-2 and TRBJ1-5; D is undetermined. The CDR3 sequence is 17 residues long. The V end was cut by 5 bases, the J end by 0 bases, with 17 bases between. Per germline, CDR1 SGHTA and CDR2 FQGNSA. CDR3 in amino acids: CASSQDRTEYSNQPQHF. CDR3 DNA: TGTGCCAGCAGCCAGGACCGGACGGAGTATAGCAATCAGCCCCAGCATTTT.

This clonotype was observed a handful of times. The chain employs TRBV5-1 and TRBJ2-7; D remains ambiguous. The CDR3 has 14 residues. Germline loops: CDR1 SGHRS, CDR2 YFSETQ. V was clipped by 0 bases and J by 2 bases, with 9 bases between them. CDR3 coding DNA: TGCGCCAGCAGCTTGGGCGACGGTACCTACGAGCAGTACTTC. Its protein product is CASSLGDGTYEQYF.

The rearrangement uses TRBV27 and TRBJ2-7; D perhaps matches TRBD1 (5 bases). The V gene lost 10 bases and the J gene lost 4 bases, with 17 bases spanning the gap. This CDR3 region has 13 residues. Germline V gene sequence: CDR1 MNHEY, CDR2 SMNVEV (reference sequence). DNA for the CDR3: TGTGCCACCAGACAGCTTTACGGATACGAGCAGTACTTC. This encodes CATRQLYGYEQYF.

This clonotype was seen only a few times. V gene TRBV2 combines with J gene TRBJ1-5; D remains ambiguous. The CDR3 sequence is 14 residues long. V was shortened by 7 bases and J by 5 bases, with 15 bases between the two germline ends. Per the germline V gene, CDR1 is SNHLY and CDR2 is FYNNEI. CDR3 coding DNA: TGTGCCAGCATGGAGGGCTTGGGGTATCAGCCCCAGCATTTT. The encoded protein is CASMEGLGYQPQHF.